Below, 2 T cell receptor beta chains from the same sample are listed, as sequenced in a study of human T cells and chemical hapten exposure. The time point here: patch test 2, 6 weeks after DPC sensitization. Treatment meaning: therapeutic diphenylcyclopropenone sensitization with weekly scalp DPC. A single record per CDR3 protein comes from TCRdb applying MiXCR to the RACE reads. The sample yields just over 350,000 distinct CDR3 sequences, around 6% seen once. Material: whole blood, obtained in connection with sensitization to the hapten diphenylcyclopropenone (DPC). Receptors originate from a woman aged 18-29 years with alopecia areata. Some clones in this sample may be carry-over from other donors' samples.

This clonotype was counted between two and nine times. The chain has TRBV4-3 and TRBJ2-1; 9 bases fit TRBD1. Losses at the gene ends were 1 base for V and 13 bases for J; bases not matched to a gene: 5. Germline V CDR1 and CDR2: LGHNA, YSLEER. This CDR3 has 13 amino acids. CDR3 sequence (DNA): TGCGCCAGCAGCCAAGTGGACAGGGGAACTCAGTTCTTC. It encodes CASSQVDRGTQFF.

This clonotype is termed medium-sized (0.01 to 0.1%). The chain employs TRBV3-1 and TRBJ1-6, with 7 bases that match TRBD1. Germline V gene sequence: CDR1 LGHDT, CDR2 YNNKEL (reference sequence). This CDR3 contains 13 residues. V shed 5 bases, J shed 10 bases, and the junction held 5 bases outside the gene matches. The CDR3 DNA is TGTGCCAGCAGCGACAGGGAATGGTCACCCCTCCACTTT. It yields the protein CASSDREWSPLHF.